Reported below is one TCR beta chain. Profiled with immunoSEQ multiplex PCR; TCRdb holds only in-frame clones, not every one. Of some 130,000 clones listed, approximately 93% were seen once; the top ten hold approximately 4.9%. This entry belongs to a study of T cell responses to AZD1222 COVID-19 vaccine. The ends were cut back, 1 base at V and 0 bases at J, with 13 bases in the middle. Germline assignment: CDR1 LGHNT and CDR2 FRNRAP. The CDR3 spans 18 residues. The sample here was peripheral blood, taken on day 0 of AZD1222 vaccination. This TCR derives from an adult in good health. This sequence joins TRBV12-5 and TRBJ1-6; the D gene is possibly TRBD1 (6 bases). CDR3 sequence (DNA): TGTGCTAGTGGTTTGGGGGGTGACAGGAGCTCCTATAATTCACCCCTCCACTTT. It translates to CASGLGGDRSSYNSPLHF.